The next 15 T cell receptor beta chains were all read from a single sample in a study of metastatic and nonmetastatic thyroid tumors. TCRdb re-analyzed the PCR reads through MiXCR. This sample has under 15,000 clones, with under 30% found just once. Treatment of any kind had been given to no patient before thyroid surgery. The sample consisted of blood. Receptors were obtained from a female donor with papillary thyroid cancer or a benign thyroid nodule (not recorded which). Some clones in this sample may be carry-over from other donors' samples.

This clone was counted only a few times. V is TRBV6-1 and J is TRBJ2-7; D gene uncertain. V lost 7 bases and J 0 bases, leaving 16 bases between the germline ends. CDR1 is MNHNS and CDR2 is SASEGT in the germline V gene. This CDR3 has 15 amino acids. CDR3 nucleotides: TGTGCCAGCATCGAACTAATTGGTAGCTCCTACGAGCAGTACGTC. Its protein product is CASIELIGSSYEQYV.

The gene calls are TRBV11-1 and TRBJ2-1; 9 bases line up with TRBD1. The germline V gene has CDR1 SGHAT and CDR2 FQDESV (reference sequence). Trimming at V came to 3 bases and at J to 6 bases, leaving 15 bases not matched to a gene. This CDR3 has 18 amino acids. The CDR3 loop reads CASSLSDRGITTSNEQFF. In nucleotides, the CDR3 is TGTGCCAGCAGCTTGTCGGACAGGGGTATTACTACGAGCAATGAGCAGTTCTTC.

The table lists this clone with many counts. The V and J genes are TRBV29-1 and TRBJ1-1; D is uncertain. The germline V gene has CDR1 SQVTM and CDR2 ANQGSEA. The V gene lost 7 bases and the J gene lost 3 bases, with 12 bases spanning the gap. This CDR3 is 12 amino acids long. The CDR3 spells CSARPFDTEAFF. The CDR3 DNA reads TGCAGCGCTAGACCATTCGACACTGAAGCTTTCTTT.

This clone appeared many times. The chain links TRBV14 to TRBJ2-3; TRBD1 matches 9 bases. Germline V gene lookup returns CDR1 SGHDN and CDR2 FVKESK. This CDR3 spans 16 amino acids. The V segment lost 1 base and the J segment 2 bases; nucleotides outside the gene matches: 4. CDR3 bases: TGTGCCAGCAGCCAAGTCGGGGACAGGGTCACAGATACGCAGTATTTT. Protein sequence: CASSQVGDRVTDTQYF.

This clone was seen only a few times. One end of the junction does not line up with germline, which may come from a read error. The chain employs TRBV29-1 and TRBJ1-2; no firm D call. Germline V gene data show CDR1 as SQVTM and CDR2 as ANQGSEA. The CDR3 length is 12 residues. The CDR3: CSVESSKYGYTF. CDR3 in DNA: TGCAGTGTCGAGAGTTCTAAATATGGCTACACCTTC.

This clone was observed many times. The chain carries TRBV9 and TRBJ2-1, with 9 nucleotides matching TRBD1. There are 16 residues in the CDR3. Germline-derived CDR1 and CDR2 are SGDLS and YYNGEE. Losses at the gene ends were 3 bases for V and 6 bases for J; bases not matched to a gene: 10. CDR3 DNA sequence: TGTGCCAGCAGCGCAACTACAGGGGGCGCGTTCAATGAGCAGTTCTTC. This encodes CASSATTGGAFNEQFF.

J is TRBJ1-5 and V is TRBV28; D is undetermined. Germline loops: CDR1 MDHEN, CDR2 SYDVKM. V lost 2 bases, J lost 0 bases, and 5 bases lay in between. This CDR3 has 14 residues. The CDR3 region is CASSLGSSNQPQHF. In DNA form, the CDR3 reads TGTGCCAGCAGTTTAGGGAGTAGCAATCAGCCCCAGCATTTT.

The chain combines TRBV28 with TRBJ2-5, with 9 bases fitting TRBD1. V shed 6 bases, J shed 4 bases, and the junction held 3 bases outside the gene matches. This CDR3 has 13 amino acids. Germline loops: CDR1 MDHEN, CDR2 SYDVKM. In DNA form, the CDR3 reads TGTGCCAGCAGGAGACAGGGGGGAGAGACCCAGTACTTC. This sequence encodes CASRRQGGETQYF.

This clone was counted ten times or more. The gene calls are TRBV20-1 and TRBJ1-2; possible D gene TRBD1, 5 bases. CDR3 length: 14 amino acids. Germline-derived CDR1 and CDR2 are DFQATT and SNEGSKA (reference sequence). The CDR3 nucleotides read TGCAGGATCAGTCAGGGAACAGACAGCTATGGCTACACCTTC. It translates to CRISQGTDSYGYTF.

Written as DNA, the CDR3 is TGCAGTGTTGGGACTAGCGGGAACCTGTACCAAGAGACCCAGTACTTC. It codes for CSVGTSGNLYQETQYF. This chain joins TRBV20-1 and TRBJ2-5, with 13 bases lining up with TRBD2. There are 16 residues in the CDR3. Germline V lookup: CDR1 DFQATT, CDR2 SNEGSKA (reference sequence). Trimming took 7 bases from V and 0 from J; bases not matched to a gene: 8.

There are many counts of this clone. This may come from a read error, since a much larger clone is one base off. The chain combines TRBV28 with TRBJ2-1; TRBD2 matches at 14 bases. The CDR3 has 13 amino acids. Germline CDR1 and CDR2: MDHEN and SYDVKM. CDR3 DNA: TGTGCCAGCAGTCCACCGGGACTAGCGGGGGACTATTTC. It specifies CASSPPGLAGDYF.

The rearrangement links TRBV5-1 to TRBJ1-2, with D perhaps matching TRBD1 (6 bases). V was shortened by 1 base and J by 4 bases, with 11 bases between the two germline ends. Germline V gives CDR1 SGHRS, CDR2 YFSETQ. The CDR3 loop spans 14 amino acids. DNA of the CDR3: TGCGCCAGCAGCTTGCCAGGGGTGATCTATGGCTACACCTTC. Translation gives CASSLPGVIYGYTF.

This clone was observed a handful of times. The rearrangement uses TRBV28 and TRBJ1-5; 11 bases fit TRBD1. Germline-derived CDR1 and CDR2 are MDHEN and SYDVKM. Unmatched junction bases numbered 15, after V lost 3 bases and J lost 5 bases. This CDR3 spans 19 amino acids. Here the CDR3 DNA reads TGTGCCAGCAGTTTTTTTACCTCCGGGACAGGGGGACGGGATCAGCCCCAGCATTTT. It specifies CASSFFTSGTGGRDQPQHF.

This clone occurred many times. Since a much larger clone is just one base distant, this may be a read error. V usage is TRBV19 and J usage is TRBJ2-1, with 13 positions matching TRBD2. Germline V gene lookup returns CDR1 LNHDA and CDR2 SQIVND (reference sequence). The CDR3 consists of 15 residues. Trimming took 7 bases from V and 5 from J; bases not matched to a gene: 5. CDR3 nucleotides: TGTGCCAGTAATATGGGACTAGCGGGGAACAATGAGCAGTTCTTC. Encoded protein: CASNMGLAGNNEQFF. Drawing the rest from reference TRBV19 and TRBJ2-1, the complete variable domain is DGGITQSPKYLFRKEGQNVTLSCEQNLNHDAMYWYRQDPGQGLRLIYYSQIVNDFQKGDIAEGYSVSREKKESFPLTVTSAQKNPTAFYLCASNMGLAGNNEQFFGPGTRLTVL.

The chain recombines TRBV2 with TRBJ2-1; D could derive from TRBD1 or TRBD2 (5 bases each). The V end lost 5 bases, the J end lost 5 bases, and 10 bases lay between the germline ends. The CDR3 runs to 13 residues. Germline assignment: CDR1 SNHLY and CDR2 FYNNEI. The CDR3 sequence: CASSRDRDNEQFF. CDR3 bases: TGTGCCAGCAGTCGGGACCGAGACAATGAGCAGTTCTTC.